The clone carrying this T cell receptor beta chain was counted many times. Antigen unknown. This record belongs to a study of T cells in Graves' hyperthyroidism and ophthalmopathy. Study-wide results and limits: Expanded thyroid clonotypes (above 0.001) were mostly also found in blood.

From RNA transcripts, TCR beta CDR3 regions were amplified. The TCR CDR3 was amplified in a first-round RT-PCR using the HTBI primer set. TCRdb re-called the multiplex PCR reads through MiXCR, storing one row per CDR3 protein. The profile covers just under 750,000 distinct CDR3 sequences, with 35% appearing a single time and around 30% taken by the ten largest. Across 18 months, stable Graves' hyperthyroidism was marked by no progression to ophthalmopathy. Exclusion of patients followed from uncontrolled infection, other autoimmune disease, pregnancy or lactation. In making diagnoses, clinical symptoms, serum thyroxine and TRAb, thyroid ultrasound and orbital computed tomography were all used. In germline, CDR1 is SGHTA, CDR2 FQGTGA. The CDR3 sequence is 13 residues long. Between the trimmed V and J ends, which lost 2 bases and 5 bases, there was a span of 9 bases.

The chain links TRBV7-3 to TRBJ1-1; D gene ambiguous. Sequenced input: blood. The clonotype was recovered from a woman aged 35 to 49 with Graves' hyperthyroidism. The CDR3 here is CASSLSGFTEAFF. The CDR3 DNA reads TGTGCCAGCAGCTTATCGGGTTTTACTGAAGCTTTCTTT.